This passage covers 13 T cell receptor beta chains from one sample sequenced in a study of T cell responses to AZD1222 COVID-19 vaccine. This table comes from immunoSEQ multiplex PCR, and its TCRdb copy is limited to in-frame clones, with some not included. Of 150,000 to 200,000 clones listed, 94% are singletons. This material consisted of peripheral blood, taken on day 0 of AZD1222 vaccination. Source of these receptors: an adult in good health.

The V and J genes are TRBV5-8 and TRBJ1-1; D is uncertain. This CDR3 has 12 residues. From germline, CDR1 is SGHTS and CDR2 YDEGEE. Trimming removed 2 bases from V and 7 bases from J, with 9 bases in between. The CDR3 reads CASSLKDYEAFF. CDR3 coding DNA: TGTGCCAGCAGCTTAAAGGATTATGAAGCTTTCTTT.

The chain is built from TRBV7-3 and TRBJ2-7, with unresolved D. Looked up from germline, CDR1 is SGHTA and CDR2 is FQGTGA. V was shortened by 0 bases and J by 0 bases, with 9 bases between the two germline ends. This CDR3 spans 15 amino acids. This CDR3 reads CASSLTHGNSYEQYF. DNA of the CDR3: TGTGCCAGCAGCTTAACGCACGGAAACTCCTACGAGCAGTACTTC.

This chain's CDR3 is CASSTIPGTLNTEAFF. In DNA, the CDR3 is TGTGCCAGTAGTACGATCCCAGGGACCTTGAACACTGAAGCTTTCTTT. J is TRBJ1-1 and V is TRBV19; D possibly corresponds to TRBD1 (5 bases). Trimming took 4 bases from V and 0 from J, leaving 15 bases between them. Germline CDR1 reads LNHDA; CDR2 reads SQIVND (reference sequence). The CDR3 loop spans 16 amino acids.

The chain is built from TRBV14 and TRBJ1-5; D is unresolved. Germline CDR1 is SGHDN and CDR2 is FVKESK. V was pared by 3 bases and J by 3 bases, with 6 bases between. This CDR3 contains 13 residues. DNA for the CDR3: TGTGCCAGCAGCCATGGCCTCAATCAGCCCCAGCATTTT. Its translation: CASSHGLNQPQHF.

The chain couples TRBV30 to TRBJ1-4, with D hard to call. V gave up 5 bases and J gave up 3 bases, with 13 bases separating them. This CDR3 contains 14 residues. The V gene's germline CDR1 is GTSNPN and CDR2 SVGIG (reference sequence). CDR3 bases: TGTGCCTGGGGATCAGCGCCGGCTAATGAAAAACTGTTTTTT. This gives the protein CAWGSAPANEKLFF.

This chain links TRBV3-1 (or the pseudogene TRBV3-2) with TRBJ1-5; no clear D. Deletions cut 0 bases from V and 8 bases from J, with 11 bases between. Germline V lookup: CDR1 LGHDT, CDR2 YNNKEL (reference sequence). The CDR3 length is 14 residues. The chain's CDR3 is CASSQDFGPEPQHF. The CDR3 DNA follows: TGTGCCAGCAGCCAAGATTTTGGGCCCGAGCCCCAGCATTTT.

The chain uses TRBV27 and TRBJ1-6, with 7 bases that match TRBD1. This CDR3 has 14 residues. Looked up from germline, CDR1 is MNHEY and CDR2 is SMNVEV (reference sequence). J lost 10 bases, V lost 7 bases, and 10 bases had no gene match. In DNA, the CDR3 is TGTGCCAGCACCCTTCGGACAGGCTCCTCACCCCTCCACTTT. This sequence encodes CASTLRTGSSPLHF.

The chain uses TRBV28 and TRBJ2-1; 9 bases are shared with TRBD1. Germline CDR1 and CDR2: MDHEN and SYDVKM. The CDR3 has 13 residues. The trim removed 11 bases at V and 4 bases at J, leaving 6 bases unmatched. The CDR3 spells CAHGDRDYNEQFF. CDR3 nucleotides: TGTGCCCACGGGGACAGGGATTACAATGAGCAGTTCTTC.

V usage is TRBV6-5 and J usage is TRBJ2-7; the match to TRBD1 covers 8 bases. Trimming removed 8 bases from V and 3 bases from J; junction bases left unmatched: 6. The CDR3 runs to 13 residues. The germline V gene encodes CDR1 MNHEY and CDR2 SVGAGI. In DNA form, the CDR3 reads TGTGCCAGCTCTAGGACAGGGTACTACGAGCAGTACTTC. As protein: CASSRTGYYEQYF.

This clone is a singleton in its sample. The chain combines TRBV5-4 with TRBJ2-7; 7 nucleotides agree with TRBD1. CDR1 SGHNT and CDR2 YYREEE come from the germline V gene (reference sequence). CDR3 length: 14 amino acids. The V and J ends lost 5 bases and 0 bases, in that order; junction bases with no gene match: 5. Here the CDR3 DNA reads TGTGCCAGCAGTTCCGGACAGGTCTCCTACGAGCAGTACTTC. Amino acids: CASSSGQVSYEQYF.

The chain carries TRBV9 and TRBJ1-2, with D perhaps matching TRBD1 (5 bases). The V end lost 1 base, the J end lost 9 bases, and 10 bases lay between the germline ends. Germline V gives CDR1 SGDLS, CDR2 YYNGEE. The CDR3 is 12 amino acids. CDR3 in amino acids: CASSVQGGSYTF. The CDR3 DNA follows: TGTGCCAGCAGCGTACAGGGAGGAAGCTACACCTTC.

With regard to this clone: Germline is not matched at one junction end, which may reflect a read error. This rearrangement joins TRBV2 to TRBJ2-1; 8 positions agree with TRBD2. Per the germline V gene, CDR1 is SNHLY and CDR2 is FYNNEI. The CDR3 length is 13 residues. The CDR3: CASRDGGDSPAIF. The CDR3 nucleotides read TGTGCCAGCAGGGACGGGGGGGACTCCCCGGCGATCTTC.

The chain couples TRBV28 to TRBJ1-2, with D possibly being TRBD1 (5 bases). Germline lookup yields CDR1 MDHEN and CDR2 SYDVKM. Trimming removed 0 bases from V and 10 bases from J, with 6 bases in between. This CDR3 is 11 amino acids long. The CDR3, as DNA: TGTGCCAGCAGTTTATGGGGGGACTACACCTTC. Protein product: CASSLWGDYTF.